This T cell receptor (beta chain) was sequenced for a study of cytomegalovirus exposure and HLA in healthy donors (dated by TCRdb to the late 2010s). Background for the entire study: According to an earlier analysis of 450 to 650 of the donors, 150 million to 200 million T cells yielded 117 million unique TCR beta sequences and 276 Gb of sequence data. An early release covering around 630 HLA-typed donors comprised about 300 gigabases of sequencing data and around 85 million unique TCR sequences. Of the approximately 370 genotyped donors, approximately 80% were placed in the genetic ancestry cluster associated with self-reported Caucasian donors. The aim of the study was to test whether cataloging public T cell receptors could identify signatures of past pathogen exposure. The T cell repertoires of several hundred subjects were profiled by immunosequencing and related to cytomegalovirus serostatus. Along with the approximately 700-subject first cohort, a separate validation cohort of approximately 110 different subjects was used. To predict cytomegalovirus infection status, the study combined high-throughput TCR immunosequencing, statistical association of individual TCRs with disease status, and machine learning. In a later analysis, previously published TCR beta repertoires from 670 or so donors were re-analyzed and high-resolution HLA genotyping was added so that TCR occurrence patterns could be studied. Rather than using new phenotypic data, the later analysis identified candidate immune exposures from TCR beta sequences and from how often those sequences occurred across donors. An earlier analysis of a few hundred of the donors applied high-throughput TCR beta sequencing to assess whether each TCR beta V gene segment acted as functional or pseudogenic. Donor age, sex, ethnicity and CMV serostatus were collected together with the repertoire data. A later genetic analysis took genome-wide SNP genotypes for about three fifths of the roughly 670 donors and used that subset as a discovery cohort. Every repertoire in the discovery cohort had been generated on one and the same sequencing platform. Both class I and class II loci were covered by HLA typing, at four-digit resolution. Typing coverage varied by locus: about 620-640 donors for A, B, C, DRB1 and DQB1; more than 500 for DQA1; more than 600 for DPA1; approximately 450 for DPB1. Roughly five DR-DQ haplotypes were handled as single units for association and clustering, since linkage in the cohort was strong. Across approximately 400 genotyped donors of the cohort, an average of about 250,000 unique TCR beta nucleotide sequences per donor were sequenced, and roughly 20% of those sequences were non-productive.

The method behind the library was the immunoSEQ multiplex PCR assay. A mixture of 60 forward primers for TCR Vbeta segments and 13 reverse primers for TCR Jbeta segments was used in the multiplex PCR. The CDR3 region of rearranged TCR beta genes was amplified from genomic DNA with a multiplex PCR assay. The amplified TCR beta libraries were sequenced on the Illumina HiSeq System as 87-base-pair reads. The authors' pipeline ran thus. Across the 700 or so repertoires, a later analysis counted roughly 77 million unique TCR beta chains, approximately 10 million of which were shared by at least two donors. A nearest-neighbor algorithm error-corrected the raw reads and collapsed the reads into unique sequences, merging closely related sequences to remove PCR and sequencing errors. Alignment of CDR3 sequences to IMGT reference sequences was used to assign V, D and J gene segments. For a sequence to be retained, a match of at least six nucleotides was required to both a V gene segment and a J gene segment. Rearrangements were called productive when the CDR3 lacked stop codons and stayed in frame with V and J; all others were non-productive. CDR3 was defined according to IMGT convention as the region running from the second conserved V-encoded cysteine to the conserved J-encoded phenylalanine. Sequences without an unambiguous match to a single V gene segment were excluded from the earlier analysis of approximately 600 of the donors. An earlier analysis of 500 to 700 of the donors classified V segments as functional when productive rearrangements were above 56.7% and as segregating when the standard deviation between donors was above 5%. To diagnose cytomegalovirus status from the catalog of TCR beta chain sequences, a statistical classification framework was built. A later analysis assigned V and J genes by comparing TCR nucleotide sequences with IMGT/GENE-DB human TR gene sequences. The TCRdist pipeline was used in a later analysis to assign CDR3 sequences and most-parsimonious VDJ recombination scenarios. In a later analysis, each TCR beta chain was defined by its CDR3 amino acid sequence together with its V-gene family, and reads lacking a unique V-gene family were excluded. As a way to deal with suspected cross-contamination and a sequencing artifact, a later analysis dropped 500 to 700 nucleotide sequences that were highly shared and had low generation probability. A later analysis calculated a clonal expansion index for each public chain from normalized within-repertoire ranks of inferred template counts. Generation probabilities in a later analysis came from a VDJ recombination model fitted to out-of-frame rearrangements, and those results were checked against IGoR. Hypergeometric tests were used in a later analysis to score TCR-TCR, TCR-HLA and TCR-CMV co-occurrence, with a repertoire-size bias correction applied to the TCR pairs. False discovery rates were estimated in a later analysis by permuting HLA or CMV assignments 20 times. In a later analysis, co-occurring TCRs were grouped with DBSCAN, and TCRdist sequence similarity was added when clustering was performed within HLA-allele-positive subsets. Repertoires with fewer than 30,000 or more than 120,000 public chains, plus five repertoires with anomalous nucleotide sharing, were excluded from co-occurrence clustering. TCRdb holds this immuneACCESS table with in-frame rearrangements only. Some clones are missing; in checked studies, unresolved V genes explain under half, and the rest has no known cause. D and trimming come from the DNA, and the V and J calls and clone size come from that table. Present in this sample are fewer than 130,000 clones, about 73% of which were seen just once. Together, the top ten hold around 1.3% of the sample.

In total, 630 or so healthy bone marrow donors made up the cohort. All cohort members were sampled while nominally healthy, although unrecorded immune exposures were likely present. The donor was CMV seronegative and belonged to the group of more than 300 seronegative cohort members. Each donor provided a peripheral blood sample, and peripheral blood mononuclear cells were used for TCR beta sequencing. The Qiagen DNeasy Blood Extraction Kit was used to extract genomic DNA from the blood cell samples. To note about this clone: Its antigen is still unknown. No per-base quality is available; no much larger clone lies one base away.

Overall study results and their limits: Across donors, most TCR sequences were observed very rarely, whereas some public TCRs were present in many individuals. Presence/absence analyses assumed roughly uniform sequencing depth across donors, an assumption that may not hold. In a later analysis, several top co-occurrence clusters were reported to appear linked to parvovirus B19, influenza, CMV and Epstein-Barr virus. In a later genetic analysis, a missense DCLRE1C variant was associated with V-gene and J-gene trimming of TCR beta chains, and the association was replicated in an independent cohort. A group of highly shared sequence variants was considered likely to be a technical artifact of the sequencing pipeline. A later genetic analysis reported fewer N-insertions in productive TCRs among donors in an Asian-associated ancestry cluster than the roughly 700-donor mean. Because counts were too low, more than 15 rarely observed V segments, including chromosome 9 orphons, were excluded from the earlier analysis of 587 of the donors. At a false discovery rate of 0.05, a later analysis linked 16,951 TCR beta sequences to specific HLA alleles. Assigning TCR associations to individual alleles was difficult when HLA alleles, especially DR and DQ, strongly co-occurred. A further reported finding was that TCR beta sequences accurately predicted the HLA-A and HLA-B alleles for most subjects in the first cohort. Correlated functional status among segregating V segments might be attributable to linkage disequilibrium, but an unknown experimental factor could not be ruled out. In the study, around 150 TCR beta chains were listed as associated with cytomegalovirus. In a later analysis, HLA-associated TCR beta chains were found to be more clonally expanded and to have lower generation probabilities than equally common non-associated chains. The classifier was reported to diagnose cytomegalovirus status with high specificity and sensitivity in both the original and validation cohorts. In vitro tests confirmed that a few of the cytomegalovirus-associated TCR beta chains recognize cytomegalovirus antigens. Broadly in line with IMGT annotations, most TCR beta V segments showed up in productive rearrangements about 87% or about 30% of the time in an earlier analysis of 450 to 750 of the donors. Immune exposure information for the cohort was limited to CMV serostatus. HLA typing was unavailable for some donors at each locus, so association tests used only the typed subset. The authors suggested that the approach could potentially be extended to other disease states and immunological phenotypes. Most CMV-associated TCR beta chains appeared to be HLA-restricted in a later analysis, and the HLA associations seemed to be driven largely by CMV exposure. This cohort had only TCR beta chains sequenced, and the lack of alpha or paired-chain data limited which features could be detected. A later analysis found that TCR association rates varied across HLA loci, with DRB1 alleles showing the most associated TCRs and HLA-C alleles the fewest.

This sequence was found in a woman aged 25-40 years in good health and CMV-seronegative. The material sequenced was PBMCs.

The nucleotide sequence is given as TGTGCCAGCAGCTTGGAGCCACAGGGCAACACTGAAGCTTTCTTT. It specifies CASSLEPQGNTEAFF. Recombination joined TRBV5-4 with TRBJ1-1; TRBD1 might be the D gene, on 6 matching bases. V was cut back by 0 bases and J by 2 bases, leaving a gap of 11 bases between them. CDR1 is given as SGHNT and CDR2 as YYREEE, both from the germline V gene (reference sequence). The CDR3 covers 15 residues, taking in both the cysteine and the phenylalanine. Kept here is only the CDR3 DNA, which spans 45 bases and is read in frame from base 1.